Listed below are T cell receptor beta chains from one sample, sequenced in a study of T cell responses to AZD1222 COVID-19 vaccine. This table comes from immunoSEQ multiplex PCR, and its TCRdb copy is limited to in-frame clones, with some not included. The sample has about 120,000 clones, 80% to 90% seen once; the top ten hold roughly 3.9%. Here the sequenced sample was peripheral blood, taken on day 0 of MenACWY control vaccination. These receptor sequences come from an adult in good health. Both conserved end residues are part of each CDR3. The D gene is left open where the match is weak. Some rows have no size entry. The others give once, few or many, or a class for an expanded clone.

j_call | clone_size | d_call | v_call | cdr3_nt | cdr3_aa
TRBJ1-5 | once | . | TRBV6-5 | TGTGCCAGCCGGACAGACCAATTTAGCAATCAGCCCCAGCATTTT | CASRTDQFSNQPQHF
TRBJ2-1 | . | . | TRBV9 | TGTGCCAGCAGCGTAGGACCAAGCTCCTACAATGAGCAGTTCTTC | CASSVGPSSYNEQFF
TRBJ1-4 | . | . | TRBV5-1 | TGCGCCAGCAGCTTGGTAGGGGATGCTAATGAAAAACTGTTTTTT | CASSLVGDANEKLFF
TRBJ2-5 | . | . | TRBV9 | TGTGCCAGCAGCGTAGGTCCCCCGGGGCCCCGACTCGGGCGAGAGACCCAGTACTTC | CASSVGPPGPRLGRETQYF
TRBJ1-6 | once | TRBD1 | TRBV6-5 | TGTGCCAGCAGCCAGGACAGGGGGAATTCACCCCTCCACTTT | CASSQDRGNSPLHF
TRBJ2-5 | . | . | TRBV6-6 | TGTGCCAGCAGTTTGAGGCAAGAGACCCAGTACTTC | CASSLRQETQYF
TRBJ1-5 | . | TRBD1 | TRBV9 | TGTGCCAGCAGCGAGGACAGGCGGAATCAGCCCCAGCATTTT | CASSEDRRNQPQHF
TRBJ2-3 | . | TRBD1 | TRBV28 | TGTGCCAGCAGTTCCCCGGGACAGAGTACAGATACGCAGTATTTT | CASSSPGQSTDTQYF
TRBJ1-3 | . | . | TRBV29-1 | TGCAGCGTTGAAACGGTCTCTGGAAACACCATATATTTT | CSVETVSGNTIYF
TRBJ1-4 | . | TRBD1 | TRBV5-1 | TGCGCCAGCAGCTCCGGGCATGGGACAGGGAATGAAAAACTGTTTTTT | CASSSGHGTGNEKLFF
TRBJ2-3 | . | TRBD1 | TRBV2 | TGTGCCAGCAGGGGACAGTACTTGAGCACAGATACGCAGTATTTT | CASRGQYLSTDTQYF
TRBJ2-3 | few | TRBD1 | TRBV2 | TGTGCCAGCAGCGAGGGTCGGGGACAGCCCAGCACAGATACGCAGTATTTT | CASSEGRGQPSTDTQYF
TRBJ2-3 | . | . | TRBV7-8 | TGTGCCAGCAGCTTAGGCACAGGGCACGATACGCAGTATTTT | CASSLGTGHDTQYF
TRBJ2-1 | . | TRBD2 | TRBV5-1 | TGCGCCAGCAGCTCTCAGCGGGGAATTAACGATGAGCAGTTCTTC | CASSSQRGINDEQFF
TRBJ1-2 | . | . | TRBV9 | TGTGCCAGCAGCGTAGGAGGGGCCCTTGGCTACACCTTC | CASSVGGALGYTF
TRBJ2-2 | . | . | TRBV5-6 | TGTGCCAGCAGCTTGGACCCCACCGGGGAGCTGTTTTTT | CASSLDPTGELFF
TRBJ1-2 | . | . | TRBV7-2 | TGTGCCAGCAGCTTAAAAGGAGGGGATGGCTACACCTTC | CASSLKGGDGYTF
TRBJ1-4 | . | . | TRBV12-3/TRBV12-4 | TGTGCCAGCAGTTTAGTGGACGGTGAAAAACTGTTTTTT | CASSLVDGEKLFF
TRBJ2-2 | . | . | TRBV11-2 | TGTGCCAGCAGCTCATCTTACAACACCGGGGAGCTGTTTTTT | CASSSSYNTGELFF
TRBJ2-7 | . | . | TRBV6-5 | TGTGCCAGCAGTTATCGAGGTCAGGGCCTTGGAGAGCAGTACTTC | CASSYRGQGLGEQYF
TRBJ2-1 | . | . | TRBV18 | TGTGCCAGCTCACCCTTAAGGACGGGGCCGGGCAATGAGCAGTTCTTC | CASSPLRTGPGNEQFF
TRBJ2-2 | . | . | TRBV14 | TGTGCCAGCAGCCGGGTCGGTACCGGGGAGCTGTTTTTT | CASSRVGTGELFF
TRBJ2-2 | . | TRBD1 | TRBV7-2 | TGTGCCAGCAGCCCTGGACAGGGTCCCGGGGAGCTGTTTTTT | CASSPGQGPGELFF